This passage covers 21 T cell receptor beta chains from one sample sequenced in a study of spatial heterogeneity in lung cancer. Study findings and constraints: How many expanded intratumoral alpha and beta TCRs were present tracked the tumor mutation count, which was a count of nonsynonymous mutations.

TCRdb re-called the 5' RACE reads through MiXCR, storing one row per CDR3 protein. Of 9,500 to 14,000 distinct CDR3 sequences listed, roughly 15% were seen once; the top ten hold about 14%. Regarding time point: sample taken at primary tumor resection. These receptors are not linked to any known antigen. The sequenced sample was lung tumor tissue, obtained at surgery. Every receptor here comes from a male donor with early-stage non-small cell lung cancer.

This clonotype was found many times. The CDR3 loop reads CSALAGGSTDTQYF. CDR3 coding DNA: TGCAGTGCTTTAGCGGGAGGCTCCACAGATACGCAGTATTTT. The chain employs TRBV20-1 and TRBJ2-3, with TRBD2 matching over 10 bases. Trimming at V came to 5 bases and at J to 2 bases, leaving 4 bases not matched to a gene. CDR1 and CDR2 (germline): DFQATT, SNEGSKA (reference sequence). The CDR3 covers 14 residues.

In its sample, this clonotype was seen many times. This chain joins TRBV7-9 and TRBJ1-2, with D perhaps matching TRBD1 (6 bases). Germline loops: CDR1 SEHNR, CDR2 FQNEAQ (reference sequence). CDR3 size: 17 residues. With 3 bases removed from V and 3 bases from J, the gap between germline ends came to 20 bases. CDR3 in amino acids: CASSFPLGGSVDYGYTF. The CDR3 DNA sequence: TGTGCCAGCAGCTTCCCCCTAGGGGGTAGTGTCGACTATGGCTACACCTTC.

The chain is built from TRBV7-2 and TRBJ2-3; no firm D call. CDR1 is SGHTA, CDR2 FQGNSA, per germline. Trimming removed 5 bases at V and 2 bases at J, with 5 bases between. The CDR3 covers 12 residues. The CDR3 sequence is CASSAYTDTQYF. CDR3 bases: TGTGCCAGCAGCGCCTACACAGATACGCAGTATTTT.

CDR3 sequence reads: CASSFGRPEAFF. CDR3 in DNA: TGTGCCAGCAGTTTTGGTAGGCCTGAAGCTTTCTTT. V usage is TRBV12-3 or TRBV12-4 and J usage is TRBJ1-1; D not certain. The CDR3 has 12 residues. The V end lost 3 bases, the J end lost 6 bases, and 8 bases lay between the germline ends.

This clonotype was observed many times. The chain uses TRBV6-8 and TRBJ1-4; 7 nucleotides align to TRBD1. With 2 bases clipped from V and 0 bases from J, the junction kept 9 bases outside the gene matches. There are 18 residues in the CDR3. The germline V gene has CDR1 MNHGY and CDR2 SAAAGT. DNA for the CDR3: TGTGCCAGCAGTTACAATTCCCGACAGGGAGCAACTAATGAAAAACTGTTTTTT. Its protein is CASSYNSRQGATNEKLFF.

This chain joins TRBV5-5 and TRBJ2-2; D is undetermined. CDR3 size: 14 residues. Germline V CDR1 and CDR2: SGHKS, YYEKEE (reference sequence). V was pared by 2 bases and J by 0 bases, with 5 bases between. CDR3 loop: CASSFRTNTGELFF. CDR3 DNA: TGTGCCAGCAGCTTTAGAACGAACACCGGGGAGCTGTTTTTT.

This clonotype was observed many times. V is TRBV7-9 and J is TRBJ2-1; 13 positions match TRBD2. Germline values: CDR1 SEHNR, CDR2 FQNEAQ (reference sequence). After removal of 6 bases from V and 1 base from J, the junction contained 3 bases not matched to a gene. The CDR3 is made up of 16 amino acids. The CDR3 protein is CASSRTSGSSYNEQFF. The CDR3 nucleotides read TGTGCCAGCAGTAGGACTAGCGGGAGTTCCTACAATGAGCAGTTCTTC.

This clonotype was observed many times. This sequence joins TRBV10-3 and TRBJ2-1; 7 nucleotides match TRBD1. The CDR3 is made up of 15 amino acids. Germline CDR1 and CDR2: ENHRY and SYGVKD. Unmatched junction bases numbered 5, after V lost 5 bases and J lost 1 base. CDR3 DNA: TGTGCCATCAGTCTCTCGACAGGGTCCTACAATGAGCAGTTCTTC. It yields the protein CAISLSTGSYNEQFF.

The chain employs TRBV9 and TRBJ2-4; D is unresolved. In germline, CDR1 is SGDLS, CDR2 YYNGEE. This CDR3 is 15 amino acids long. V lost 2 bases and J lost 0, with 9 bases in between. CDR3 in DNA: TGTGCCAGCAGCGTCGACGGAGTAGCCAAAAACATTCAGTACTTC. This codes for CASSVDGVAKNIQYF.

The rearrangement links TRBV7-2 to TRBJ2-3; the D is unclear. Deletions cut 5 bases from V and 1 base from J, with 7 bases between. CDR1 SGHTA and CDR2 FQGNSA come from the germline V gene. The CDR3 loop spans 13 amino acids. For the CDR3, the DNA is TGTGCCAGCAGCCCCCGCCGCACAGATACGCAGTATTTT. It codes for CASSPRRTDTQYF.

This clonotype was seen repeatedly, ten times or more. The chain links TRBV5-1 to TRBJ1-1, with TRBD1 matching 12 bases. This CDR3 contains 16 residues. Germline-derived CDR1 and CDR2 are SGHRS and YFSETQ. V shed 4 bases, J shed 2 bases, and the junction held 6 bases outside the gene matches. CDR3 sequence: CASSRLGQGANTEAFF. Written as DNA, the CDR3 is TGCGCCAGCAGCCGGCTGGGACAGGGGGCTAACACTGAAGCTTTCTTT.

This clonotype was picked up many times. The chain carries TRBV11-2 and TRBJ2-7, with TRBD1 matching over 8 bases. V dropped 0 bases and J dropped 3; count of bases not matched to a gene: 13. CDR1 and CDR2 (germline): SGHAT, FQNNGV. The CDR3 has 18 amino acids. The chain's CDR3 is CASSLDRSSGTGGYEQYF. The CDR3, as DNA: TGTGCCAGCAGCTTAGATCGTTCTTCCGGGACAGGAGGCTACGAGCAGTACTTC.

V is TRBV5-1 and J is TRBJ1-1; TRBD1 agrees at 10 bases. With 3 bases clipped from V and 6 bases from J, the junction kept 2 bases outside the gene matches. In germline, CDR1 is SGHRS, CDR2 YFSETQ. CDR3 length equals 13 residues. For the CDR3, the DNA is TGCGCCAGCAGCTGGGACAGGGGAGCTGAAGCTTTCTTT. This encodes CASSWDRGAEAFF.

The V gene is TRBV5-6, the J gene TRBJ2-3, with 8 bases lining up with TRBD1. Looked up from germline, CDR1 is SGHDT and CDR2 is YYEEEE. With V trimmed by 4 bases and J by 1 base, 5 bases remained unmatched. The CDR3 totals 15 residues. Written as DNA, the CDR3 is TGTGCCAGCAGCAACCGGGACAGGCGCACAGATACGCAGTATTTT. Its protein product is CASSNRDRRTDTQYF.

This clonotype was observed at least ten times. The chain recombines TRBV6-2 or TRBV6-3 with TRBJ2-1; 7 bases align to TRBD1. V lost 2 bases to trimming and J lost 3 bases; unmatched junction nucleotides: 1. The germline CDR1 and CDR2 sequences are MNHEY and SVGEGT. CDR3 size: 14 residues. CDR3: CASSYRDSYNEQFF. The CDR3 coding sequence is TGTGCCAGCAGTTACCGGGACAGCTACAATGAGCAGTTCTTC.

This clonotype was seen repeatedly, ten times or more. The chain carries TRBV5-6 and TRBJ1-3; D not resolved. Germline values: CDR1 SGHDT, CDR2 YYEEEE. V was trimmed by 3 bases and J by 0 bases, leaving 7 bases between them. The CDR3 covers 14 residues. DNA of the CDR3: TGTGCCAGCAGCTGGTCGGGCTCTGGAAACACCATATATTTT. It encodes CASSWSGSGNTIYF.

At least ten counts were recorded for this clonotype. This chain uses TRBV10-3 with TRBJ1-1, with a weak D call TRBD1 (6 bases). The CDR3 consists of 13 residues. Germline lookup yields CDR1 ENHRY and CDR2 SYGVKD. V was cut by 7 bases and J by 0 bases, with 9 bases left in between. CDR3 DNA: TGTGCCATCAAAGGGACACTGAACACTGAAGCTTTCTTT. Translating gives CAIKGTLNTEAFF.

Ten or more counts support this clonotype. This rearrangement joins TRBV5-8 to TRBJ1-5, with D tentatively TRBD1 (6 bases). Trimming stripped 7 bases from V and 3 bases from J, with 14 bases between. Germline CDR1 SGHTS, CDR2 YDEGEE. The CDR3 covers 14 residues. The CDR3 loop is CASGTGTNNQPQHF. The CDR3 DNA reads TGTGCCAGCGGGACCGGGACAAACAATCAGCCCCAGCATTTT.

The chain links TRBV5-1 to TRBJ1-1; unclear D gene. The germline V gene encodes CDR1 SGHRS and CDR2 YFSETQ. Trimming left V 0 bases short and J 3 bases short, with 6 bases between. The CDR3 totals 13 residues. CDR3 amino acids: CASSLGLDTEAFF. In nucleotides, the CDR3 is TGCGCCAGCAGCTTGGGGCTGGACACTGAAGCTTTCTTT.

This clonotype is medium-sized in the sample. The chain carries TRBV28 and TRBJ2-4, with D possibly being TRBD1 (6 bases). CDR1 is MDHEN and CDR2 is SYDVKM in the germline V gene. CDR3 length: 13 amino acids. With 8 bases removed from V and 2 bases from J, the gap between germline ends came to 10 bases. CDR3: CASLDRPKNIQYF. Written as DNA, the CDR3 is TGTGCCAGCCTCGACAGGCCCAAAAACATTCAGTACTTC.

This clonotype was detected many times. The rearrangement joins TRBV5-4 to TRBJ2-3, with 7 bases lining up with TRBD2. Germline loops: CDR1 SGHNT, CDR2 YYREEE (reference sequence). The CDR3 loop spans 15 amino acids. J was trimmed by 4 bases and V by 4 bases; bases with no gene match: 9. CDR3: CASSLGGVRSDTQYF. CDR3 DNA: TGTGCCAGCAGCCTGGGGGGGGTTCGGTCAGATACGCAGTATTTT.